This T cell receptor beta chain emerged from a study of patients and donors after allogeneic stem cell transplantation. The CDR3 loop spans 16 amino acids. Looked up from germline, CDR1 is MNHEY and CDR2 is SVGAGI. Trimming took 0 bases from V and 7 from J, leaving 19 bases between them. Each CDR3 protein is one row after TCRdb ran MiXCR on the RT-PCR reads. The sample holds 70,000 to 85,000 distinct CDR3 sequences, more than 20% seen once. The sequence was collected from a human donor who was either an allogeneic HSCT recipient or a stem cell or donor lymphocyte infusion donor (not recorded which). It is not recorded whose cells these are; they may come from a transplant donor. Sequencing input: blood, either unsorted or a sorted T cell fraction (not recorded which). This chain connects TRBV6-5 to TRBJ2-7; D gene ambiguous. Here the CDR3 DNA reads TGTGCCAGCAGTTACTCGTTTTTTCCCTTCACTGGGGAGCAGTACTTC. This translates into CASSYSFFPFTGEQYF.